Reported below is one TCR beta chain. Trimming stripped 7 bases from V and 6 bases from J, with 13 bases between. The CDR3 length is 13 residues. Germline-derived CDR1 and CDR2 are MDHEN and SYDVKM. The assay was immunoSEQ multiplex PCR, and TCRdb's table has in-frame clones only and misses some. The sample shows some 210,000 clones, less than 90% of them seen only once. The data originate from a study of cytomegalovirus exposure and HLA in healthy donors. What was sequenced was PBMCs. The gene calls are TRBV28 and TRBJ1-5; weak D call: TRBD1 (5 bases). The source of this sequence is a woman younger than 35 in good health and CMV-seronegative. The CDR3 nucleotides are TGTGCCAGCACCCTTGGGGGGGGTCAGCCCCAGCATTTT. The encoded protein is CASTLGGGQPQHF.